This T cell receptor (beta chain) was retrieved from a study of CD8 T cells in Susac syndrome. Only a few counts were recorded for this clonotype. Germline V CDR1 and CDR2: SGHTA, FQGTGA. V was pared by 5 bases and J by 5 bases, with 12 bases between. The CDR3 runs 13 residues. RNA amounts of roughly 0.5 to 1 ug underwent reverse transcription with random hexamers. TCRdb reanalysed the immunoSEQ multiplex PCR reads using MiXCR and keeps one entry per CDR3 protein. The repertoire holds 150,000 to 200,000 distinct CDR3 sequences, about 91% seen once, with about 0.1% in the top ten. The chain recombines TRBV7-3 with TRBJ1-1; D not resolved. Sequencing used CD4+ T cells from PBMCs. This TCR was recovered from a human donor with Susac syndrome. CDR3 bases: TGTGCCAGCAGCCCCAAGGGCGGGACTGAAGCTTTCTTT. Its translation is CASSPKGGTEAFF.